The rows below give T cell receptor beta chains drawn from one sample of a study of shared clonotypes between healthy human individuals. TCRdb's table, derived via immunoSEQ multiplex PCR, lists solely in-frame clones and lacks some. The table includes roughly 700,000 clones, about 74% detected once. The source material was memory CD4+ T cells sorted from blood. The receptors were sampled from a woman aged 25 to 39 in good health. Both conserved end residues are part of each CDR3. D genes are given only for firm matches. The size field is filled for only some rows; it gives once, few, many or a size class.

CDR3 protein,CDR3 DNA,V gene,J gene,CDR3 length,D gene,clone size
CASTNRGPKTDTQYF,TGTGCCAGTACGAACAGGGGACCCAAAACAGATACGCAGTATTTT,TRBV5-5,TRBJ2-3,15,TRBD1,.
CASSLLAARGIEQFF,TGTGCCAGCAGTTTATTAGCGGCCCGAGGGATTGAGCAGTTCTTC,TRBV27,TRBJ2-1,15,.,.
CASSLSRGGDTQYF,TGTGCCAGCAGTTTATCCCGTGGCGGAGATACGCAGTATTTT,TRBV27,TRBJ2-3,14,.,.
CASSLQREADTQYF,TGTGCCAGCAGCTTACAGCGGGAGGCAGATACGCAGTATTTT,TRBV5-4,TRBJ2-3,14,TRBD2,.
CASSLTPGDQPQHF,TGCGCCAGCAGCCTAACCCCGGGGGATCAGCCCCAGCATTTT,TRBV5-1,TRBJ1-5,14,.,.
CASRGQENEKLFF,TGTGCCAGCAGGGGACAGGAAAATGAAAAACTGTTTTTT,TRBV27,TRBJ1-4,13,TRBD1,.
CASSPGLAGVWSNEQYF,TGTGCCAGCAGTCCGGGACTAGCGGGAGTATGGTCGAACGAGCAGTACTTC,TRBV27,TRBJ2-7,17,TRBD2,.
CASSNRDTQYF,TGTGCCAGTAGCAATCGGGATACGCAGTATTTT,TRBV6-1,TRBJ2-3,11,.,.
CASSPTSGRARQFF,TGTGCCAGCAGTCCGACTAGCGGGAGGGCCCGGCAGTTCTTC,TRBV28,TRBJ2-1,14,TRBD2,few
CASILLTGAGGEKLFF,TGTGCCAGCATCCTACTTACAGGGGCCGGAGGGGAAAAACTGTTTTTT,TRBV7-8,TRBJ1-4,16,TRBD1,.
CASSFEPGQIYEQYF,TGCGCCAGCAGCTTTGAACCGGGACAGATCTACGAGCAGTACTTC,TRBV5-1,TRBJ2-7,15,TRBD1,few
CASSRGDQETQYF,TGTGCCAGCAGCCGTGGGGACCAAGAGACCCAGTACTTC,TRBV28,TRBJ2-5,13,.,.
CASSEAPIGTEAFF,TGTGCCAGCAGTGAAGCGCCGATAGGCACTGAAGCTTTCTTT,TRBV6-1,TRBJ1-1,14,.,.
CASTPRGVGDAYGYTF,TGTGCCAGCACCCCAAGAGGGGTAGGGGATGCCTATGGCTACACCTTC,TRBV28,TRBJ1-2,16,.,.
CASSLAGTGGFYEQYF,TGTGCCAGCAGCTTAGCCGGGACAGGGGGCTTCTACGAGCAGTACTTC,TRBV7-8,TRBJ2-7,16,TRBD1,.
CAYGTYHNSPLHF,TGTGCGTACGGGACTTACCATAATTCACCCCTCCACTTT,TRBV28,TRBJ1-6,13,.,.
CASSQDSWGSSYNEQFF,TGTGCCAGCAGCCAAGATAGTTGGGGGAGTTCCTACAATGAGCAGTTCTTC,TRBV4-2,TRBJ2-1,17,.,.
CASSVGRQGGEKLFF,TGTGCCAGCAGCGTAGGTCGACAGGGTGGGGAAAAACTGTTTTTT,TRBV9,TRBJ1-4,15,TRBD1,.
CASRLTSGRFTDTQYF,TGCGCCAGCAGGCTAACTAGCGGGAGGTTCACAGATACGCAGTATTTT,TRBV10-2,TRBJ2-3,16,TRBD2,.
CASSDYSRREKLFF,TGTGCCAGCAGTGACTATTCGAGGAGGGAAAAACTGTTTTTT,TRBV25-1,TRBJ1-4,14,.,.
CASRGLAGIGELFF,TGTGCCAGCAGAGGACTAGCGGGAATCGGGGAGCTGTTTTTT,TRBV2,TRBJ2-2,14,TRBD2,few
CASSAGEAGELFF,TGCGCCAGCAGTGCAGGGGAGGCCGGGGAGCTGTTTTTT,TRBV10-1,TRBJ2-2,13,.,few
CASRPRQGVTTGELFF,TGTGCCAGCAGGCCTAGACAGGGGGTAACCACCGGGGAGCTGTTTTTT,TRBV7-6,TRBJ2-2,16,TRBD1,few
CASRMTSGSDEQYF,TGTGCCAGCAGGATGACTAGCGGGTCGGACGAGCAGTACTTC,TRBV6-1,TRBJ2-7,14,TRBD2,.
CASSLDGNYGYTF,TGTGCCAGCAGCTTAGATGGGAACTATGGCTACACCTTC,TRBV11-2,TRBJ1-2,13,.,.
CASSVLGGDTEAFF,TGTGCCAGCAGTGTTTTAGGGGGGGACACTGAAGCTTTCTTT,TRBV2,TRBJ1-1,14,.,.
CASSVGLERNEQFF,TGTGCCAGCAGCGTAGGATTAGAGAGAAATGAGCAGTTCTTC,TRBV9,TRBJ2-1,14,.,.
CASASGTIQETQYF,TGTGCCAGCGCCTCCGGGACTATTCAAGAGACCCAGTACTTC,TRBV2,TRBJ2-5,14,TRBD2,.
CASSVWGPGYGYTF,TGTGCCAGCAGCGTATGGGGTCCAGGGTACGGCTACACCTTC,TRBV9,TRBJ1-2,14,.,.
CASGGGDRGRAFF,TGCGCCAGCGGAGGAGGCGACAGGGGGCGGGCTTTCTTT,TRBV10-2,TRBJ1-1,13,TRBD1,.
CASSSGQGNTGELFF,TGTGCCAGCAGTTCCGGACAGGGAAACACCGGGGAGCTGTTTTTT,TRBV28,TRBJ2-2,15,TRBD1,once
CAIQAGLLAKNIQYF,TGTGCCATACAGGCCGGACTCCTAGCCAAAAACATTCAGTACTTC,TRBV28,TRBJ2-4,15,.,.
CASSRQVSTGELFF,TGTGCCAGTAGTCGACAGGTTTCCACCGGGGAGCTGTTTTTT,TRBV19,TRBJ2-2,14,.,.